This T cell receptor beta chain originates from a study of cytomegalovirus exposure and HLA in healthy donors. Regarding the study as a whole: In a later analysis, HLA-associated beta chains showed higher expansion and lower generation probabilities than comparable chains.

With 60 Vbeta and 13 Jbeta primers, the PCR was carried out. Profiled with immunoSEQ multiplex PCR; TCRdb holds only in-frame clones, not every one. The table records 95,000 to 130,000 clones, around a tenth of them present only once. Note on this clone: Its antigen remains unknown.

CDR1 and CDR2 from the germline V gene are MNHEY and SVGAGI. The CDR3 is 15 amino acids. With V trimmed by 6 bases and J by 4 bases, 10 bases remained unmatched. The V gene is TRBV6-5, the J gene TRBJ2-7; 9 nucleotides align to TRBD1. Source material: PBMCs. This sequence was found in a man aged 25 to 45 in good health and CMV-seronegative. The CDR3 spells CASSRGTGRAYEQYF. Written as DNA, the CDR3 is TGTGCCAGCAGCCGTGGGACAGGGAGGGCATACGAGCAGTACTTC.